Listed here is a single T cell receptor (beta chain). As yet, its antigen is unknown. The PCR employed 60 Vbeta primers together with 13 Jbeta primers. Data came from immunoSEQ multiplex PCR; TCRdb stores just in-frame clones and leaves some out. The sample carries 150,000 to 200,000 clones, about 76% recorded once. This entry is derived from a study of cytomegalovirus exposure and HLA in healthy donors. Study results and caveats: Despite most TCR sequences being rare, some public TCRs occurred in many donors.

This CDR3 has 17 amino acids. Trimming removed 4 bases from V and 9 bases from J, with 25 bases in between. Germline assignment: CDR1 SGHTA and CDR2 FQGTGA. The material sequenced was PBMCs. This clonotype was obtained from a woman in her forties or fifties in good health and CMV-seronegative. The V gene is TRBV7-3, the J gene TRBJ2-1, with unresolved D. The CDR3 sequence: CASSSLPTGTSTGEQFF. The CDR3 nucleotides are TGTGCCAGCAGCTCTCTCCCGACCGGAACCTCGACGGGTGAGCAGTTCTTC.